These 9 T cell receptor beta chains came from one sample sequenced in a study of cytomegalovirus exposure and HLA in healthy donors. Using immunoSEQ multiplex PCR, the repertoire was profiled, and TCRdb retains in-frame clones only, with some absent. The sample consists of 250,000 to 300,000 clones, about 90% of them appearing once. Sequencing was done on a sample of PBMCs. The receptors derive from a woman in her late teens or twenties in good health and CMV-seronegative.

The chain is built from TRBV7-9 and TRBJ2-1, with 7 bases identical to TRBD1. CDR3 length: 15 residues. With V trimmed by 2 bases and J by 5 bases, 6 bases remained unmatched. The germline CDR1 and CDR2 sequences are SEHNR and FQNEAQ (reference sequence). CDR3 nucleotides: TGTGCCAGCAGCTTAACCACAGGGGAACACAATGAGCAGTTCTTC. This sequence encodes CASSLTTGEHNEQFF.

The CDR3 DNA sequence: TGTGCCAGCAGTTTAACGTGGCAGGGGGCTGAGACCCAGTACTTC. Protein product: CASSLTWQGAETQYF. The gene calls are TRBV27 and TRBJ2-5; 8 nucleotides match TRBD1. CDR3 length: 15 amino acids. Germline V gene sequence: CDR1 MNHEY, CDR2 SMNVEV (reference sequence). Unmatched junction bases numbered 7, after V lost 2 bases and J lost 5 bases.

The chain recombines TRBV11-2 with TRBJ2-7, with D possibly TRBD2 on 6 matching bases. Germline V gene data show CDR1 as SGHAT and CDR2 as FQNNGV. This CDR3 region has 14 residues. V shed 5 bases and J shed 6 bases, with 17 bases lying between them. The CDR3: CASSQQTLASEQYF. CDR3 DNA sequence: TGTGCCAGCAGCCAGCAGACTCTAGCGAGCGAGCAGTACTTC.

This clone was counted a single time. This CDR3 reads CASSQGQDEKLFF. The CDR3 nucleotides are TGTGCCAGCTCACAGGGGCAGGACGAAAAACTGTTTTTT. The J gene is TRBJ1-4, the V gene TRBV18, with D possibly TRBD1 on 5 matching bases. From germline, CDR1 is KGHSH and CDR2 LQKENI. Trimming removed 4 bases from V and 8 bases from J, with 11 bases in between. This CDR3 spans 13 amino acids.

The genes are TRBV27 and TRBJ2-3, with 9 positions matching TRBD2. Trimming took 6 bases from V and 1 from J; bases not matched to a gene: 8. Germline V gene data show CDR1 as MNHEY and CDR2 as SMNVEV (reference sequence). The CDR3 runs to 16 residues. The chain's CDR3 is CASSRGAGGRTDTQYF. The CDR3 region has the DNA TGTGCCAGCAGCCGAGGAGCGGGGGGCCGCACAGATACGCAGTATTTT.

The CDR3, as DNA: TGCGCCAGCAGCCAAGGGGCGTTAAATGAAAAACTGTTTTTT. Translated, it gives CASSQGALNEKLFF. V is TRBV5-1 and J is TRBJ1-4; maybe TRBD1 (5 bases). This CDR3 contains 14 residues. V was trimmed by 4 bases and J by 5 bases, leaving 12 bases between them. Germline assignment: CDR1 SGHRS and CDR2 YFSETQ.

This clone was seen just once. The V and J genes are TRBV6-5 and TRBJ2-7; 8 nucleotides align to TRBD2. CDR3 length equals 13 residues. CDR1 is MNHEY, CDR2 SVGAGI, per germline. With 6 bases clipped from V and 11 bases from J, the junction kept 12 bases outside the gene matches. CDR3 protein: CASRARPGGLEYV. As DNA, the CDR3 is TGTGCCAGCAGGGCTAGGCCTGGGGGACTAGAGTACGTC.

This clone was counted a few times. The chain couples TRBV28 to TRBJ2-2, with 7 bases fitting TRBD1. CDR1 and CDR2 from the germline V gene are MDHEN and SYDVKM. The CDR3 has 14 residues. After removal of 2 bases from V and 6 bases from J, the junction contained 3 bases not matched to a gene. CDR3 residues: CASSLPDRSGELFF. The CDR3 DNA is TGTGCCAGCAGTTTACCGGACAGGTCCGGGGAGCTGTTTTTT. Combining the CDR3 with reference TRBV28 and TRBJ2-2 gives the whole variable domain DVKVTQSSRYLVKRTGEKVFLECVQDMDHENMFWYRQDPGLGLRLIYFSYDVKMKEKGDIPEGYSVSREKKERFSLILESASTNQTSMYLCASSLPDRSGELFFGEGSRLTVL.

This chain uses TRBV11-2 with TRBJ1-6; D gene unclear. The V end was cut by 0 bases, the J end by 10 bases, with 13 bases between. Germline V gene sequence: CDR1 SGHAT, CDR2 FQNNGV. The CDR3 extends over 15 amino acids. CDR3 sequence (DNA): TGTGCCAGCAGCTTAGATTGGGCGGGCTCGTCACCCCTCCACTTT. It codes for CASSLDWAGSSPLHF. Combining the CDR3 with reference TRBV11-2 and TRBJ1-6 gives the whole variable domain EAGVAQSPRYKIIEKRQSVAFWCNPISGHATLYWYQQILGQGPKLLIQFQNNGVVDDSQLPKDRFSAERLKGVDSTLKIQPAKLEDSAVYLCASSLDWAGSSPLHFGNGTRLTVT.